The clone carrying this TCR beta chain was detected a few times. Its antigen is unknown. TCRdb called the 5' RACE reads again in MiXCR, with one record for every CDR3 protein. The data show around 320,000 distinct CDR3 sequences, around 27% seen once. V shed 0 bases, J shed 2 bases, and the junction held 6 bases outside the gene matches. Germline CDR1 reads GTSNPN; CDR2 reads SVGIG (reference sequence). The CDR3 length is 15 residues. This sample was taken from a study of T-cell memory formation after mild COVID-19. About the research overall: In these data, TCR clusters were largely donor specific.

Study conclusions and caveats: Pre-infection memory contained some responding clones, which suggested that cross-reactive memory had joined. Clones that contracted from day 15 to 85 were balanced CD4/CD8, while later expanders leaned CD4+. Clonal second-wave expansions that peaked on day 37 had unconfirmed SARS-CoV-2 specificity.

The sequenced material came from PBMCs or a T cell subset sorted from them (not recorded which). The chain joins TRBV30 to TRBJ2-5; 7 nucleotides match TRBD2. The clonotype was recovered from an adult woman who had mild COVID-19 (a few samples of this study predate the infection). Cell type and time point are not known. CDR3 region: CAWSVGLAVQETQYF. CDR3 coding DNA: TGTGCCTGGAGTGTAGGGCTAGCGGTTCAAGAGACCCAGTACTTC.